The rows below give T cell receptor beta chains drawn from one sample of a study of cytomegalovirus exposure and HLA in healthy donors. Profiling relied on immunoSEQ multiplex PCR, and the TCRdb table lists in-frame clones only, not all of them. Among about 220,000 clones listed, over 65% were seen once. Sequenced: PBMCs. These TCRs come from a man aged 18 to 29 in good health and CMV-seronegative. The CDR3 runs from the conserved cysteine through the conserved F or W. The order of the fields is D gene, clone size, V gene, J gene, CDR3 DNA, CDR3 protein. A D gene is named only where the DNA matches it firmly. A clone size is listed for some rows: how often the clone was seen (once, few, many), or a class if it is expanded.

d_call: NA
clone_size: NA
v_call: TRBV29-1
j_call: TRBJ1-2
cdr3_nt: TGCAGCGTTGAGCAGTCAACTAACTATGGCTACACCTTC
cdr3_aa: CSVEQSTNYGYTF

d_call: NA
clone_size: NA
v_call: TRBV9
j_call: TRBJ1-1
cdr3_nt: TGTGCCAGCAGCGTAGGGGGGGAGAACACTGAAGCTTTCTTT
cdr3_aa: CASSVGGENTEAFF

d_call: TRBD2
clone_size: NA
v_call: TRBV10-1
j_call: TRBJ2-7
cdr3_nt: TGCGCCAGCAGTGACCCGGGACTAGCGGGGGAGCAGTACTTC
cdr3_aa: CASSDPGLAGEQYF

d_call: NA
clone_size: few
v_call: TRBV6-6
j_call: TRBJ2-7
cdr3_nt: TGTGCCAGCAGCTTCGGACAGTTAGAGCAGTACTTC
cdr3_aa: CASSFGQLEQYF

d_call: TRBD2
clone_size: NA
v_call: TRBV9
j_call: TRBJ2-3
cdr3_nt: TGTGCCAGCAGCGTTCTGCCCACTAGCGGGACAGATACGCAGTATTTT
cdr3_aa: CASSVLPTSGTDTQYF

d_call: TRBD1
clone_size: NA
v_call: TRBV6-5
j_call: TRBJ1-2
cdr3_nt: TGTGCCAGCAGTTACACCGGGACAGGGAATTTTGGCTACACCTTC
cdr3_aa: CASSYTGTGNFGYTF

d_call: NA
clone_size: NA
v_call: TRBV10-2
j_call: TRBJ2-1
cdr3_nt: TGCGCCAGCAGTGAGCAGGGCGGCTATGAGCAGTTCTTC
cdr3_aa: CASSEQGGYEQFF

d_call: TRBD2
clone_size: NA
v_call: TRBV14
j_call: TRBJ2-1
cdr3_nt: TGTGCCAGCAGCCTAGCGGGAGGCTCCTACAATGAGCAGTTCTTC
cdr3_aa: CASSLAGGSYNEQFF

d_call: NA
clone_size: once
v_call: TRBV5-1
j_call: TRBJ2-2
cdr3_nt: TGCGCCAGCAGCCATTCCACCGGAGGGAACACCGGGGAGCTGTTTTTT
cdr3_aa: CASSHSTGGNTGELFF

d_call: TRBD2
clone_size: NA
v_call: TRBV2
j_call: TRBJ2-3
cdr3_nt: TGTGCCAGCAGCTTGTCTAGCGGGAGCCAGTATTTT
cdr3_aa: CASSLSSGSQYF

d_call: TRBD1
clone_size: NA
v_call: TRBV9
j_call: TRBJ2-7
cdr3_nt: TGTGCCAGCAGCGTTGGACAGGGAAACTACGAGCAGTACTTC
cdr3_aa: CASSVGQGNYEQYF

d_call: NA
clone_size: NA
v_call: TRBV6-4
j_call: TRBJ2-6
cdr3_nt: TGTGCCAGCAGTGACGACAACTCTGGGGCCAACGTCCTGACTTTC
cdr3_aa: CASSDDNSGANVLTF

d_call: TRBD2
clone_size: NA
v_call: TRBV5-1
j_call: TRBJ2-2
cdr3_nt: TGCGCCAGCAGCGCGAGGACTAGCGGGCGACACACCGGGGAGCTGTTTTTT
cdr3_aa: CASSARTSGRHTGELFF

d_call: NA
clone_size: NA
v_call: TRBV27
j_call: TRBJ1-3
cdr3_nt: TGTGCCAGCAGTTTAGCAGGGGCTGGAAACACCATATATTTT
cdr3_aa: CASSLAGAGNTIYF

d_call: TRBD2
clone_size: NA
v_call: TRBV5-6
j_call: TRBJ2-3
cdr3_nt: TGTGCCAGCACCCTGACTAGCGGGAACCCCGGGAATACGCAGTATTTT
cdr3_aa: CASTLTSGNPGNTQYF

d_call: TRBD1
clone_size: NA
v_call: TRBV7-9
j_call: TRBJ1-2
cdr3_nt: TGTGCCAGCAGCCCGGGAGGACAGGGGGGGACCTATGGCTACACCTTC
cdr3_aa: CASSPGGQGGTYGYTF

d_call: NA
clone_size: NA
v_call: TRBV7-9
j_call: TRBJ2-1
cdr3_nt: TGTGCCAGCAGCTTAGGGGGGCCACGGACGGATGAGCAGTTCTTC
cdr3_aa: CASSLGGPRTDEQFF

d_call: NA
clone_size: NA
v_call: TRBV27
j_call: TRBJ1-5
cdr3_nt: TGTGCCAGCAGTTCAGGGGTCGGCAATCAGCCCCAGCATTTT
cdr3_aa: CASSSGVGNQPQHF

d_call: TRBD2
clone_size: once
v_call: TRBV6-6
j_call: TRBJ2-1
cdr3_nt: TGTGCCAGCAGTTACGGGGGACTAGCGGGACCTAATGAGCAGTTCTTC
cdr3_aa: CASSYGGLAGPNEQFF

d_call: NA
clone_size: once
v_call: TRBV5-6
j_call: TRBJ2-7
cdr3_nt: TGTGCCAGCAGCTCCTCAGGTCGTAACGAGCAGTACTTC
cdr3_aa: CASSSSGRNEQYF

d_call: NA
clone_size: NA
v_call: TRBV30
j_call: TRBJ2-3
cdr3_nt: TGTGCCTTCCAGATGGCCTATACGCAGTATTTT
cdr3_aa: CAFQMAYTQYF

d_call: NA
clone_size: NA
v_call: TRBV6-6
j_call: TRBJ2-7
cdr3_nt: TGTGCCAGCAGTTACAGCGAGGGAGAGCAGTACTTC
cdr3_aa: CASSYSEGEQYF

d_call: TRBD1
clone_size: few
v_call: TRBV5-1
j_call: TRBJ1-4
cdr3_nt: TGCGCCAGCAGCTTGGTGGCAGGGGGCGATGAAAAACTGTTTTTT
cdr3_aa: CASSLVAGGDEKLFF

d_call: NA
clone_size: NA
v_call: TRBV19
j_call: TRBJ1-2
cdr3_nt: TGTGCCAGTACCCACCCCCCAGGAGGCTATGGCTACACCTTC
cdr3_aa: CASTHPPGGYGYTF

d_call: NA
clone_size: NA
v_call: TRBV2
j_call: TRBJ2-5
cdr3_nt: TGTGCCAGCAGTGATTGGGTAGCGGCATACCAAGAGACCCAGTACTTC
cdr3_aa: CASSDWVAAYQETQYF

d_call: TRBD1
clone_size: NA
v_call: TRBV29-1
j_call: TRBJ1-2
cdr3_nt: TGCAGCGTCGAGACACAGGGGTTAAACTATGGCTACACCTTC
cdr3_aa: CSVETQGLNYGYTF

d_call: TRBD1
clone_size: NA
v_call: TRBV27
j_call: TRBJ2-3
cdr3_nt: TGTGCCAGCAGTCTCCGGGACAGGGTCGAAGATACGCAGTATTTT
cdr3_aa: CASSLRDRVEDTQYF

d_call: NA
clone_size: few
v_call: TRBV6-4
j_call: TRBJ1-5
cdr3_nt: TGTGCCAGCAGTGCATTCGGGAATCAGCCCCAGCATTTT
cdr3_aa: CASSAFGNQPQHF

d_call: NA
clone_size: NA
v_call: TRBV19
j_call: TRBJ1-1
cdr3_nt: TGTGCCAGTCTAGGGAAGACAGCTCAGAACACTGAAGCTTTCTTT
cdr3_aa: CASLGKTAQNTEAFF

d_call: TRBD2
clone_size: NA
v_call: TRBV19
j_call: TRBJ2-7
cdr3_nt: TGTGCCACCAGACTAGCGGGAGCCAACGAGCAGTACTTC
cdr3_aa: CATRLAGANEQYF

d_call: NA
clone_size: NA
v_call: TRBV19
j_call: TRBJ1-6
cdr3_nt: TGTGCCAGTAGTATAGCCTTGTGGGCCGCCAACGCGCCCCTCCACTTT
cdr3_aa: CASSIALWAANAPLHF

d_call: NA
clone_size: NA
v_call: TRBV5-1
j_call: TRBJ1-5
cdr3_nt: TGCGCCAGCAGCCCCGCCGGGGATCAGCCCCAGCATTTT
cdr3_aa: CASSPAGDQPQHF

d_call: NA
clone_size: few
v_call: TRBV30
j_call: TRBJ2-5
cdr3_nt: TGTGCCTGGAGTGTACTAAGGGGGGGAGAGACCCAGTACTTC
cdr3_aa: CAWSVLRGGETQYF

d_call: NA
clone_size: once
v_call: TRBV2
j_call: TRBJ1-2
cdr3_nt: TGTGCCAGCAGTGATGGGACAACGATTGGCTACACCTTC
cdr3_aa: CASSDGTTIGYTF

d_call: NA
clone_size: NA
v_call: TRBV28
j_call: TRBJ2-2
cdr3_nt: TGTGCCAGCAGTGAGGCGTCAGGGGGAGGTGGCGGGGAGCTGTTTTTT
cdr3_aa: CASSEASGGGGGELFF

d_call: NA
clone_size: few
v_call: TRBV9
j_call: TRBJ2-6
cdr3_nt: TGTGCCAGCAGCGTAGGAGAATGGGGGGCCAACGTCCTGACTTTC
cdr3_aa: CASSVGEWGANVLTF

d_call: NA
clone_size: NA
v_call: TRBV4-2
j_call: TRBJ2-7
cdr3_nt: TGTGCCAGCAGCCAAAGGGCGGAGGGCTACGAGCAGTACTTC
cdr3_aa: CASSQRAEGYEQYF

d_call: TRBD2
clone_size: NA
v_call: TRBV29-1
j_call: TRBJ2-7
cdr3_nt: TGCAGCGTTGAAGGGCTAGCGGGAGGAGTTTTCGAGCAGTACTTC
cdr3_aa: CSVEGLAGGVFEQYF

d_call: NA
clone_size: NA
v_call: TRBV29-1
j_call: TRBJ2-5
cdr3_nt: TGCAGCGTTGAGAATGGGGCCGGAGAGACCCAGTACTTC
cdr3_aa: CSVENGAGETQYF

d_call: NA
clone_size: NA
v_call: TRBV10-3
j_call: TRBJ2-5
cdr3_nt: TGTGCCATCAGTGCCGCGGGACAGTCACAAGAGACCCAGTACTTC
cdr3_aa: CAISAAGQSQETQYF

d_call: TRBD2
clone_size: NA
v_call: TRBV10-1
j_call: TRBJ2-3
cdr3_nt: TGCGCCAGCAGTGAGTGGACTAGCGGGAGCACAGATACGCAGTATTTT
cdr3_aa: CASSEWTSGSTDTQYF

d_call: NA
clone_size: NA
v_call: TRBV4-1
j_call: TRBJ1-5
cdr3_nt: TGCGCCAGCAGCCAAGAACGGGGGTCGAATCAGCCCCAGCATTTT
cdr3_aa: CASSQERGSNQPQHF

d_call: TRBD2
clone_size: NA
v_call: TRBV15
j_call: TRBJ2-3
cdr3_nt: TGTGCCACCAGCACATTTTTGGGACTAGCGGGAGGAGGAGCAGATACGCAGTATTTT
cdr3_aa: CATSTFLGLAGGGADTQYF

d_call: TRBD1
clone_size: NA
v_call: TRBV20-1
j_call: TRBJ1-2
cdr3_nt: TGCAGTGACAAGACAGGGGTCGGCTACACCTTC
cdr3_aa: CSDKTGVGYTF

d_call: TRBD2
clone_size: NA
v_call: TRBV9
j_call: TRBJ2-2
cdr3_nt: TGTGCCAGCAGCGGACTAGCGACGAACACCGGGGAGCTGTTTTTT
cdr3_aa: CASSGLATNTGELFF

d_call: NA
clone_size: once
v_call: TRBV5-1
j_call: TRBJ1-1
cdr3_nt: TGCGCCAGCAGCTTTGGGGGGGGAAACACTGAAGCTTTCTTT
cdr3_aa: CASSFGGGNTEAFF

d_call: TRBD2
clone_size: NA
v_call: TRBV10-2
j_call: TRBJ2-2
cdr3_nt: TGCGCCACCGGGACTAGCGGGAGAGGGGGGTCTGGGGAGCTGTTTTTT
cdr3_aa: CATGTSGRGGSGELFF

d_call: TRBD1
clone_size: NA
v_call: TRBV5-1
j_call: TRBJ2-1
cdr3_nt: TGCGCCAGCAACCGACAGGGATCCTACAATGAGCAGTTCTTC
cdr3_aa: CASNRQGSYNEQFF

d_call: TRBD2
clone_size: NA
v_call: TRBV2
j_call: TRBJ2-1
cdr3_nt: TGTGCCAGCAGTGAAGGAGTAGCGGGAGGAGGTTATGAGCAGTTCTTC
cdr3_aa: CASSEGVAGGGYEQFF

d_call: NA
clone_size: NA
v_call: TRBV2
j_call: TRBJ2-3
cdr3_nt: TGTGCCAGCAGGGCGGGACTTAGCACAGATACGCAGTATTTT
cdr3_aa: CASRAGLSTDTQYF

d_call: NA
clone_size: NA
v_call: TRBV6-5
j_call: TRBJ2-1
cdr3_nt: TGTGCCAGCAGTCCGAACGGGGATGAGCAGTTCTTC
cdr3_aa: CASSPNGDEQFF

d_call: NA
clone_size: NA
v_call: TRBV5-1
j_call: TRBJ2-7
cdr3_nt: TGCGCCAGCAGCTTTCCGGGACAAGACTACGAGCAGTACTTC
cdr3_aa: CASSFPGQDYEQYF

d_call: NA
clone_size: NA
v_call: TRBV4-2
j_call: TRBJ1-3
cdr3_nt: TGTGCCAGCAGCCAAGAATCCTCCCGGGGTTCTGGAAACACCATATATTTT
cdr3_aa: CASSQESSRGSGNTIYF

d_call: NA
clone_size: NA
v_call: TRBV7-9
j_call: TRBJ2-3
cdr3_nt: TGTGCCAGCAGCCCAACTAGCAGAACACTCACAGATACGCAGTATTTT
cdr3_aa: CASSPTSRTLTDTQYF

d_call: TRBD2
clone_size: NA
v_call: TRBV5-1
j_call: TRBJ2-1
cdr3_nt: TGCGCCAGCAGCTCTTCAACTAGCGGGAGGGGCGATGAGCAGTTCTTC
cdr3_aa: CASSSSTSGRGDEQFF